This TCR beta chain was captured in a study of T-cell reconstitution after alpha-beta-depleted transplantation in children. The germline CDR1 and CDR2 sequences are SGHTA and FQGNSA. The CDR3 contains 11 residues. The germline V and J ends were trimmed by 4 bases and 9 bases, with 6 bases remaining between them. As it was prepared, the TCRbeta library received unique molecular identifiers. TCRdb analysed the PCR reads with MiXCR anew, one entry per CDR3 protein. The sample has hundreds of thousands of distinct CDR3 sequences, under 12% seen once; the top ten hold about 4.2%. The sample here was PBMCs from the stem cell graft donor, taken from the stem cell graft. This chain joins TRBV7-2 and TRBJ2-2; no clear D. This TCR derives from a human donor who donated a stem cell graft to a child with acute myeloid leukemia. The CDR3 nucleotides read TGTGCCAGCAGCTCAGCCCGGGAGCTGTTTTTT. Protein sequence: CASSSARELFF. Variable domain in full (rest from reference TRBV7-2 and TRBJ2-2): GAGVSQSPSNKVTEKGKDVELRCDPISGHTALYWYRQSLGQGLEFLIYFQGNSAPDKSGLPSDRFSAERTGGSVSTLTIQRTQQEDSAVYLCASSSARELFFGEGSRLTVL.